The TCR beta chain under discussion was sequenced for a study of blood T cell repertoires in COVID-19. The wider study: Whether acute or convalescent, the COVID-19 samples came from the United States, Italy and Spain. The analysed material was cDNA or gDNA that came from T cells, B-cell-depleted T cells, or PBMCs.

As processed by the authors: Nucleated cell number was recorded as an estimate derived from reference gene primer amplification. The data were produced by immunoSEQ multiplex PCR, yet TCRdb's version contains in-frame clones alone and is incomplete. For V, J and clone size, that table is used; D and trimming come from the DNA. This sample carries about 140,000 clones, roughly 80% of them seen once, and the ten largest clones take around 9.5%. Per germline, CDR1 SGHDT and CDR2 YYEEEE. The CDR3 extends over 16 amino acids. V lost 3 bases to trimming and J lost 1 base, with 13 bases between them. Sequencing was carried out using peripheral blood. The receptor comes from a woman aged 45 to 65 with active or convalescent COVID-19. The V gene is TRBV5-6, the J gene TRBJ2-2; tentative D call: TRBD1 (5 bases). DNA for the CDR3: TGTGCCAGCAGCTCAATAATTACAGGGAACACCGGGGAGCTGTTTTTT. Translation: CASSSIITGNTGELFF.